The rows below give T cell receptor beta chains drawn from one sample of a study of T-cell memory formation after mild COVID-19. One entry per CDR3 protein, called by TCRdb with MiXCR from the 5' RACE reads. The repertoire holds about 82,000 distinct CDR3 sequences, with approximately 13% as singletons. Source material: PBMCs or a T cell subset sorted from them (not recorded which). These receptor sequences come from an adult woman who had mild COVID-19 (a few samples of this study predate the infection). Cell type and time point are not known. CDR3s include the opening cysteine and the closing phenylalanine or tryptophan. Each record gives: D gene, J gene, clone size, V gene, CDR3 DNA, CDR3 protein. The D gene is left open where the match is weak. Clone sizes are given selectively: once, few, many, or a class where the clone is expanded.

D: -
J: TRBJ1-5
size: many
V: TRBV18
DNA: TGTGCCAGCTCACCAGAGGACGGTAGCAATCAGCCCCAGCATTTT
CDR3: CASSPEDGSNQPQHF

D: TRBD2
J: TRBJ2-7
size: -
V: TRBV27
DNA: TGTGCCAGCAGTTCGGCCGGGACTAGCGGTTACGAGCAGTACTTC
CDR3: CASSSAGTSGYEQYF

D: TRBD1
J: TRBJ2-7
size: -
V: TRBV5-1
DNA: TGCGCCAGCAGCTTTGGACAGGGTTGGTACGAGCAGTACTTC
CDR3: CASSFGQGWYEQYF

D: -
J: TRBJ2-7
size: -
V: TRBV19
DNA: TGTGCCAGTAGTACTTCCGGGACCGGCTACGAGCAGTACTTC
CDR3: CASSTSGTGYEQYF

D: TRBD2
J: TRBJ2-1
size: -
V: TRBV4-1
DNA: TGCGCCAGCAGCCAAGATTCCGGGGGGGCCGGTGAGCAGTTCTTC
CDR3: CASSQDSGGAGEQFF

D: -
J: TRBJ1-1
size: -
V: TRBV4-1
DNA: TGCGCCAGCAGCCAAGTTGGGGGCGGGAACACTGAAGCTTTCTTT
CDR3: CASSQVGGGNTEAFF

D: TRBD2
J: TRBJ2-3
size: -
V: TRBV12-3/TRBV12-4
DNA: TGTGCCAGCAGTTTCGGGGACTACACAGATACGCAGTATTTT
CDR3: CASSFGDYTDTQYF

D: TRBD1
J: TRBJ2-3
size: -
V: TRBV28
DNA: TGTGCCAGCAGTCTGGGACAGGCGGTCACAGATACGCAGTATTTT
CDR3: CASSLGQAVTDTQYF

D: TRBD2
J: TRBJ2-1
size: few
V: TRBV5-1
DNA: TGCGCCAGCAGCTTGGCTAGCGGGATCTACAATGAGCAGTTCTTC
CDR3: CASSLASGIYNEQFF

D: -
J: TRBJ2-7
size: -
V: TRBV2
DNA: TGTGCCAGCAGTGTTGGGAATACATTCTCCTACGAGCAGTACTTC
CDR3: CASSVGNTFSYEQYF

D: -
J: TRBJ2-3
size: few
V: TRBV27
DNA: TGTGCCAGCAGTTCCCCCATCGGGGGGACAACTAGCACAGATACGCAGTATTTT
CDR3: CASSSPIGGTTSTDTQYF

D: -
J: TRBJ2-7
size: -
V: TRBV6-2/TRBV6-3
DNA: TGTGCCAGCAGTTACTCCGTAGAGCAGTACTTC
CDR3: CASSYSVEQYF

D: TRBD2
J: TRBJ2-1
size: -
V: TRBV6-6
DNA: TGTGCCAGCAGTTATTTCGATCCGGGGGGTCGGGATGAGCAGTTCTTC
CDR3: CASSYFDPGGRDEQFF

D: TRBD2
J: TRBJ2-1
size: -
V: TRBV20-1
DNA: TGCAGTGCTAAACCGACTAGCGGCCCCTACAATGAGCAGTTCTTC
CDR3: CSAKPTSGPYNEQFF

D: -
J: TRBJ1-1
size: -
V: TRBV4-1
DNA: TGCGCCAGCAGCCAAGCACTTAGTACTGAAGCTTTCTTT
CDR3: CASSQALSTEAFF

D: -
J: TRBJ2-1
size: few
V: TRBV29-1
DNA: TGCAGCGTGTTCGCGGCCTTTCGCAATGAGCAGTTCTTC
CDR3: CSVFAAFRNEQFF

D: TRBD1
J: TRBJ2-5
size: -
V: TRBV24-1
DNA: TGTGCCACCAGTGATGGGACCGGGACAGGGAACCAAGAGACCCAGTACTTC
CDR3: CATSDGTGTGNQETQYF

D: -
J: TRBJ2-7
size: many
V: TRBV7-9
DNA: TGTGCCAGCAGCCTCCAGGAGTCTAGCAGCCGTTACGAGCAGTACTTC
CDR3: CASSLQESSSRYEQYF

D: -
J: TRBJ2-3
size: few
V: TRBV7-9
DNA: TGTGCCAGCAGCCCGCACTCGCGGTCCACAGATACGCAGTATTTT
CDR3: CASSPHSRSTDTQYF

D: -
J: TRBJ1-2
size: -
V: TRBV4-1
DNA: TGCGCCAGCAGCATGGGGGCCTCTAACTATGGCTACACCTTC
CDR3: CASSMGASNYGYTF

D: -
J: TRBJ1-1
size: -
V: TRBV12-3/TRBV12-4
DNA: TGTGCCAGCAGTTTGGACGAGACGTCACTCCGAGAAGGCACTGAAGCTTTCTTT
CDR3: CASSLDETSLREGTEAFF

D: -
J: TRBJ1-1
size: -
V: TRBV29-1
DNA: TGCGGATCCTTGGGGGGTCTGAACACTGAAGCTTTCTTT
CDR3: CGSLGGLNTEAFF

D: -
J: TRBJ1-1
size: many
V: TRBV20-1
DNA: TGCAGTGCTAGGGTTCGCGACACTGAAGCTTTCTTT
CDR3: CSARVRDTEAFF

D: -
J: TRBJ2-7
size: -
V: TRBV3-1
DNA: TGTGCCAGCAGCCAACCGACAGCTTCCTACGAGCAGTACTTC
CDR3: CASSQPTASYEQYF

D: TRBD1
J: TRBJ1-1
size: few
V: TRBV4-2
DNA: TGTGCCAGCAGCCAGCAGGGGGCTGAGGCTGAAGCTTTCTTT
CDR3: CASSQQGAEAEAFF

D: TRBD2
J: TRBJ2-7
size: few
V: TRBV7-9
DNA: TGTGCCAGCAGCTTCTCCCAGCGGGAGGTGACCTACGAGCAGTACTTC
CDR3: CASSFSQREVTYEQYF